The source of this TCR beta chain is a study of blood T cell repertoires in COVID-19. CDR1 is SEHNR and CDR2 is FQNEAQ in the germline V gene (reference sequence). Trimming removed 5 bases from V and 1 base from J; junction bases left unmatched: 3. The CDR3 has 14 amino acids. The protocol was immunoSEQ multiplex PCR, while the TCRdb copy is restricted to in-frame clones and leaves out a portion. The sample has 150,000 to 200,000 clones, more than 85% seen once; the top ten hold roughly 0.95%. A note on this clone: In the same sample, other DNA sequences code for this CDR3.

The chain employs TRBV7-9 and TRBJ1-1; 8 bases align to TRBD1. What was sequenced was peripheral blood. The receptor's source is a man between 18 and 29 years old with acute or convalescent COVID-19. The CDR3 reads CASSLGQGNTEAFF. As DNA, the CDR3 is TGTGCCAGCAGCCTCGGACAGGGGAACACTGAAGCTTTCTTT.